The T cell receptor (beta chain) under discussion was sequenced for a study of cytomegalovirus exposure and HLA in healthy donors. Looking at the study overall: A later analysis reported the approximately 120 validation repertoires used the same platform as the roughly 700 first-cohort repertoires. Study outcomes and limitations: Three chains linked to CMV were shown in vitro to be specific for CMV antigens.

This clone showed up many times. Antigen specificity is unknown. The same CDR3 arises from other DNA sequences in this sample as well. Using immunoSEQ multiplex PCR, the repertoire was profiled, and TCRdb retains in-frame clones only, with some absent. The sample lists approximately 220,000 clones; 75% to 90% were seen once. CDR1 and CDR2 from the germline V gene are SGHAT and FQNNGV. The CDR3 has 13 amino acids. Between the trimmed V and J ends, which lost 3 bases and 3 bases, there was a span of 9 bases. Among the 120 or so subjects of the validation cohort, separate from the roughly 650-subject first cohort, were the donors.

The sample comprised PBMCs. The chain employs TRBV11-2 and TRBJ2-7; D ambiguous. The TCR sequence derives from a woman aged 30 to 39 in good health and CMV-seropositive. The DNA for the CDR3 is TGTGCCAGCAGCTTTGGATCCAACTACGAGCAGTACTTC. Translating it yields CASSFGSNYEQYF. Based on the CDR3 plus reference TRBV11-2 and TRBJ2-7, the full variable domain is EAGVAQSPRYKIIEKRQSVAFWCNPISGHATLYWYQQILGQGPKLLIQFQNNGVVDDSQLPKDRFSAERLKGVDSTLKIQPAKLEDSAVYLCASSFGSNYEQYFGPGTRLTVT.